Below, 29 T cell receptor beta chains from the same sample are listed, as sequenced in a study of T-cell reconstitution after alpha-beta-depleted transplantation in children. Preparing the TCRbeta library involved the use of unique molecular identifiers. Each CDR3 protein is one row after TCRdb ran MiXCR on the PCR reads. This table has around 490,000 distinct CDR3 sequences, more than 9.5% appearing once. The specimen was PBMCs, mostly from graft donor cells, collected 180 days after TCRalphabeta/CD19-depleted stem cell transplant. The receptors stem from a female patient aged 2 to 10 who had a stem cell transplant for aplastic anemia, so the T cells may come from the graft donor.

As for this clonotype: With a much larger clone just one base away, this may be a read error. CDR3 residues: CASSLDRDHEQYF. The CDR3, as DNA: TGCGCCAGCAGCTTGGATCGGGACCACGAGCAGTACTTC. The chain recombines TRBV5-1 with TRBJ2-7; D may match TRBD1 or TRBD2 (5 bases each). The CDR3 covers 13 residues. Germline CDR1 and CDR2: SGHRS and YFSETQ. V was clipped by 0 bases and J by 5 bases, with 9 bases between them.

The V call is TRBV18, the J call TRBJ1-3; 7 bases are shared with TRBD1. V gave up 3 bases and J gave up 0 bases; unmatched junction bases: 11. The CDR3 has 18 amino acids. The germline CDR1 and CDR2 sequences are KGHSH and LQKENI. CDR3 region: CASSPRRGDRSSGNTIYF. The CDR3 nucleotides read TGTGCCAGCTCACCCCGACGGGGGGACAGATCCTCTGGAAACACCATATATTTT.

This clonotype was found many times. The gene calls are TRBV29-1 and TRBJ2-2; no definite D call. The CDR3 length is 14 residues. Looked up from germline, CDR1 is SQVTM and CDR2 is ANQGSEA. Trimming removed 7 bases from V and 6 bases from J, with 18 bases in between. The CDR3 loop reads CSGVGRSPPGELFF. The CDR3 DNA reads TGCAGCGGTGTAGGACGTTCACCGCCCGGGGAGCTGTTTTTT.

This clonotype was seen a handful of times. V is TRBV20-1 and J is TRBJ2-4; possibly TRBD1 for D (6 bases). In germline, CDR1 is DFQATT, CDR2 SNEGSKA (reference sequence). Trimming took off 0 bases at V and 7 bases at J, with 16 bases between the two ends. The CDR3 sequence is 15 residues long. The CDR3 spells CSARDWSGVVNIQYF. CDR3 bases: TGCAGTGCTAGAGATTGGTCAGGGGTCGTGAACATTCAGTACTTC.

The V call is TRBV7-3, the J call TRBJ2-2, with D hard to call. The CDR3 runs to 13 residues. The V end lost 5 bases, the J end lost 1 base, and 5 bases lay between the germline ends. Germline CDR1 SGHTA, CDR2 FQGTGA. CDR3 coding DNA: TGTGCCAGCAGCGAGCGGAACACCGGGGAGCTGTTTTTT. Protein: CASSERNTGELFF. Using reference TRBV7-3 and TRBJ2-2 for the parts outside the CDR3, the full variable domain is GAGVSQTPSNKVTEKGKYVELRCDPISGHTALYWYRQSLGQGPEFLIYFQGTGAADDSGLPNDRFFAVRPEGSVSTLKIQRTERGDSAVYLCASSERNTGELFFGEGSRLTVL.

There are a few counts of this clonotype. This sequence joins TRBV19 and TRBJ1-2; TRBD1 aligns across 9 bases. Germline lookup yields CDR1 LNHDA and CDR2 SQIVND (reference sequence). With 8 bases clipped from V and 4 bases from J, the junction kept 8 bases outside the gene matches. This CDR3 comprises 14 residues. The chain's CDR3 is CASSWTGDPYGYTF. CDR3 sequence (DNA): TGTGCCAGTTCCTGGACAGGGGATCCCTATGGCTACACCTTC.

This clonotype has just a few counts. The CDR3 DNA reads as TGCGCCAGCATCAAGGCCCCTGGGGAGACCCAGTACTTC. It specifies CASIKAPGETQYF. The V call is TRBV5-1, the J call TRBJ2-5; no clear D. CDR3 length equals 13 residues. Trimming shortened V by 6 bases and J by 5 bases, and 14 bases separated the two germline ends. The germline gives CDR1 SGHRS, CDR2 YFSETQ.

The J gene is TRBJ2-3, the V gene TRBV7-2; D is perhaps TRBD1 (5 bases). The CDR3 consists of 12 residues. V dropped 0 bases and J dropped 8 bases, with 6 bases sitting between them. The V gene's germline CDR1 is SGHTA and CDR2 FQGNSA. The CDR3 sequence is CASSLAQGTQYF. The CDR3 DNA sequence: TGTGCCAGCAGCTTAGCTCAGGGTACGCAGTATTTT.

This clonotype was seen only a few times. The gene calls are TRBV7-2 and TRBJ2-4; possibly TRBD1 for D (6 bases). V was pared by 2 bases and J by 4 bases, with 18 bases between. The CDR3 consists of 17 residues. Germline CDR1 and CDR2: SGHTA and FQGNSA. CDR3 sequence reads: CASSLRGGEQGKNIQYF. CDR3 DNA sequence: TGTGCCAGCAGCTTACGAGGGGGAGAGCAGGGAAAAAACATTCAGTACTTC.

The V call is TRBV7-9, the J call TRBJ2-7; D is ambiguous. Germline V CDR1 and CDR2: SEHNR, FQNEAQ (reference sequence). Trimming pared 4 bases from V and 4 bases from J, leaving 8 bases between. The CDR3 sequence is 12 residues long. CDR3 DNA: TGTGCCAGCAGCTCTCGGTGGTACGAGCAGTACTTC. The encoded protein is CASSSRWYEQYF.

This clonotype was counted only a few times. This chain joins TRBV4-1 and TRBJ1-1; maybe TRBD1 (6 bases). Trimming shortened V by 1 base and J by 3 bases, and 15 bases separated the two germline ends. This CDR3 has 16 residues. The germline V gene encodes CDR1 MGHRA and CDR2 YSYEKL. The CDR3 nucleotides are TGCGCCAGCAGCCAAGGATACGGGGGCATTGACACTGAAGCTTTCTTT. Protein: CASSQGYGGIDTEAFF.

CDR3 coding DNA: TGTGCCAGCATGGGGGGAGGGGCTGGGGACAATGAGCAGTTCTTC. Translated, it gives CASMGGGAGDNEQFF. V and J are TRBV27 and TRBJ2-1, with 7 bases identical to TRBD2. This CDR3 has 15 amino acids. Per the germline V gene, CDR1 is MNHEY and CDR2 is SMNVEV (reference sequence). The V gene end was trimmed by 7 bases and the J gene end by 5 bases; junction bases not matched to a gene: 11.

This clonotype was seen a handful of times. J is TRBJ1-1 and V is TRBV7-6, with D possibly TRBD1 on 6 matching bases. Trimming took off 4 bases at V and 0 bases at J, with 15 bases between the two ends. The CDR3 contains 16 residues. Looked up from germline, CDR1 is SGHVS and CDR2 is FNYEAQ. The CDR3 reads CASSYRGGPLNTEAFF. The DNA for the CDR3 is TGTGCCAGCAGCTATAGGGGGGGCCCCCTGAACACTGAAGCTTTCTTT.

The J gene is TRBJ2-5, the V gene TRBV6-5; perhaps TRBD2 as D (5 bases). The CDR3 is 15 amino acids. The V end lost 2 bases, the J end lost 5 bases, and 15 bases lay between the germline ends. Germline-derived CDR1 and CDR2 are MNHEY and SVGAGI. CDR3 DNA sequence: TGTGCCAGCAGTTACATAGGACTTCTACACGAGACCCAGTACTTC. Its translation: CASSYIGLLHETQYF.

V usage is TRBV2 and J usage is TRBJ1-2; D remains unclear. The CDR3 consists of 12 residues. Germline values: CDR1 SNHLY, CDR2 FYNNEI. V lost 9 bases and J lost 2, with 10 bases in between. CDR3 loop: CASSTENYGYTF. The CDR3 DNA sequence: TGTGCCAGTTCTACGGAGAACTATGGCTACACCTTC.

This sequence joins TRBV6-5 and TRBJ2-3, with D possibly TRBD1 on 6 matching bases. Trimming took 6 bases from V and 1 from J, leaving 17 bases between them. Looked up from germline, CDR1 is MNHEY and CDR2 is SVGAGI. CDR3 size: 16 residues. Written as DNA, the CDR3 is TGTGCCAGCAGCTTATCACAGGGTCCTGGCACAGATACGCAGTATTTT. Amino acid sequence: CASSLSQGPGTDTQYF.

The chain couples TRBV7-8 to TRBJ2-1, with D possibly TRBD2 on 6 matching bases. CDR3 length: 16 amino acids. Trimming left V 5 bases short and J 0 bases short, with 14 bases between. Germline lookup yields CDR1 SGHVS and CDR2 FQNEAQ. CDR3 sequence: CASSLYTGSSYNEQFF. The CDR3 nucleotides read TGTGCCAGCAGCCTGTATACCGGGAGCTCCTACAATGAGCAGTTCTTC. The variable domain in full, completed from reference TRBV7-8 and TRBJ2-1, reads GAGVSQSPRYKVAKRGQDVALRCDPISGHVSLFWYQQALGQGPEFLTYFQNEAQLDKSGLPSDRFFAERPEGSVSTLKIQRTQQEDSAVYLCASSLYTGSSYNEQFFGPGTRLTVL.

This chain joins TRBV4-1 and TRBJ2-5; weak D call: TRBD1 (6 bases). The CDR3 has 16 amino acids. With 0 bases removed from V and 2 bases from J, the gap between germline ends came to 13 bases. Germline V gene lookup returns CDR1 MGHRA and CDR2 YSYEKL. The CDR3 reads CASSQDQGQMQETQYF. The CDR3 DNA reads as TGCGCCAGCAGCCAAGATCAAGGACAGATGCAAGAGACCCAGTACTTC.

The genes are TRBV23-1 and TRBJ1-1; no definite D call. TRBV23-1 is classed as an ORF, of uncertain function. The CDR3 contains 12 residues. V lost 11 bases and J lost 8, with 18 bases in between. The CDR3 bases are TGCGCCCCCAAAGCGCCAAAGCCGGAAGCTTTCTTT. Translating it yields CAPKAPKPEAFF.

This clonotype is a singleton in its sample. Here the CDR3 reads CASGGGAFF. DNA for the CDR3: TGTGCCAGCGGCGGGGGAGCTTTCTTT. The rearrangement joins TRBV28 to TRBJ1-1; TRBD1 is a possible D gene (5 bases). Germline values: CDR1 MDHEN, CDR2 SYDVKM. V dropped 8 bases and J dropped 10 bases, with 8 bases sitting between them. The CDR3 has 9 amino acids.

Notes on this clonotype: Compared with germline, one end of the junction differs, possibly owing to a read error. The CDR3 spells CASSQVFQGNYGDTF. The DNA of the CDR3 is TGCGCCAGCAGCCAAGTCTTCCAGGGGAACTATGGCGACACCTTC. The chain uses TRBV4-3 and TRBJ1-2, with D possibly matching TRBD1 (6 bases). CDR1 and CDR2 from the germline V gene are LGHNA and YSLEER. The CDR3 covers 15 residues.

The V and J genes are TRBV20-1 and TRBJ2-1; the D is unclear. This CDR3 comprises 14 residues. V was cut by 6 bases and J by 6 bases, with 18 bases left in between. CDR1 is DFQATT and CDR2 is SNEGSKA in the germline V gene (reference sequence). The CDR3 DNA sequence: TGCAGTGCATCTTCGGTCGTGGGAAGCAATGAGCAGTTCTTC. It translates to CSASSVVGSNEQFF.

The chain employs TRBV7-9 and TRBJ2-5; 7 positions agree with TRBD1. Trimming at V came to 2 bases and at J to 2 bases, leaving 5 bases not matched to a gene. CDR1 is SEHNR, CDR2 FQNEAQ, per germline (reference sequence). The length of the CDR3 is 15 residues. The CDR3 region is CASSLPRDRQETQYF. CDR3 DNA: TGTGCCAGCAGCTTACCCCGGGACAGACAAGAGACCCAGTACTTC.

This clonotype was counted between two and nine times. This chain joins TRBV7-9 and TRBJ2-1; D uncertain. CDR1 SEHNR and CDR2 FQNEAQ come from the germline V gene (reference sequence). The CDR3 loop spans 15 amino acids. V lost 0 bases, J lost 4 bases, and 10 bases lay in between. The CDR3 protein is CASSLALGRYNEQFF. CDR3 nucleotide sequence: TGTGCCAGCAGCTTAGCGCTTGGCAGATACAATGAGCAGTTCTTC.

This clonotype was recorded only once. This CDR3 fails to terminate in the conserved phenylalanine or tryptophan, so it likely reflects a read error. CDR3 in amino acids: CASSQEKISGNTIYL. In DNA form, the CDR3 reads TGCGCCAGCAGCCAAGAAAAGATCTCTGGAAACACCATATATTTA. This sequence joins TRBV4-3 and TRBJ1-3; D remains unclear. This CDR3 is 15 amino acids long. Germline V gene lookup returns CDR1 LGHNA and CDR2 YSLEER. V dropped 0 bases and J dropped 0 bases, with 6 bases sitting between them.

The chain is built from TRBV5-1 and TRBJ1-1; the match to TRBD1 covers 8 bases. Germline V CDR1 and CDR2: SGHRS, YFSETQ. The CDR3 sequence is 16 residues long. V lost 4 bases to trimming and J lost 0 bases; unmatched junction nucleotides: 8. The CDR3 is CASSVGTGYMNTEAFF. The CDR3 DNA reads TGCGCCAGCAGCGTCGGGACAGGTTACATGAACACTGAAGCTTTCTTT.

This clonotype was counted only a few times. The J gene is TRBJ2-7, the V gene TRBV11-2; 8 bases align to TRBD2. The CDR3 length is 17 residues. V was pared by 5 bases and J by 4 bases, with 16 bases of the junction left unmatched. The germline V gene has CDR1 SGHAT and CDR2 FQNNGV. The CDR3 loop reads CASSPAGWVGRGYEQYF. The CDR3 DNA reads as TGTGCCAGCAGCCCAGCCGGTTGGGTCGGGAGGGGGTACGAGCAGTACTTC.

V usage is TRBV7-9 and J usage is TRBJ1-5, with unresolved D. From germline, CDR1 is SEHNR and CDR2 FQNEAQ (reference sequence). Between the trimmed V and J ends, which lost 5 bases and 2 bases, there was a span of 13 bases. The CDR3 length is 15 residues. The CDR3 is CASSPYGRGNQPQHF. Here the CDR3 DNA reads TGTGCCAGCAGCCCGTACGGACGGGGCAATCAGCCCCAGCATTTT. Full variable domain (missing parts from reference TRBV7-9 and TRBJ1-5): DTGVSQNPRHKITKRGQNVTFRCDPISEHNRLYWYRQTLGQGPEFLTYFQNEAQLEKSRLLSDRFSAERPKGSFSTLEIQRTEQGDSAMYLCASSPYGRGNQPQHFGDGTRLSIL.

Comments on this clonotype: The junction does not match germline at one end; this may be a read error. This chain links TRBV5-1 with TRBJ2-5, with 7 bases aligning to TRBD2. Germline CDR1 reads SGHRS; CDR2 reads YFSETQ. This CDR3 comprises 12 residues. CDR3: CASGLGGETQYF. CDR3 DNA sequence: TGCGCCAGCGGCTTGGGGGGGGAGACCCAGTACTTC.